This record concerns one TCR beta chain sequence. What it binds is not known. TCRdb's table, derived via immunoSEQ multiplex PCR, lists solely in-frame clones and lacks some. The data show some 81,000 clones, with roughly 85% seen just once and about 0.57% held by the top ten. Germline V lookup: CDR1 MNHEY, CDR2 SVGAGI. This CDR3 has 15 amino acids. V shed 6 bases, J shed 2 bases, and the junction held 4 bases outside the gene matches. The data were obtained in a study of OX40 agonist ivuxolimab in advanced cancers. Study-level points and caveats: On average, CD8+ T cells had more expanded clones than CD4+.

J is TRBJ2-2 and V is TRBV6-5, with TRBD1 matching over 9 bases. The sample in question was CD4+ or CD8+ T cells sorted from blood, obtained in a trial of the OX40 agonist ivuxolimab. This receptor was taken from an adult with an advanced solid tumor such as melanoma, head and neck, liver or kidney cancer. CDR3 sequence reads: CASSWDRANTGELFF. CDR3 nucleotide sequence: TGTGCCAGCAGCTGGGACAGGGCTAACACCGGGGAGCTGTTTTTT.